Below, 22 T cell receptor beta chains from the same sample are listed, as sequenced in a study of response to subunit inactivated influenza vaccine. A single record per CDR3 protein comes from TCRdb applying MiXCR to the RT-PCR reads. The sample contains approximately 290,000 distinct CDR3 sequences, 20% to 25% of which appear only once. Sample: PBMCs from blood, taken about 20 months after vaccination. The receptors originated from a man between 50 and 70 years old who received an inactivated influenza vaccine.

This clonotype was seen more than once but under ten times. V is TRBV5-1 and J is TRBJ1-2; a weak D match, TRBD1 (5 bases). Germline lookup yields CDR1 SGHRS and CDR2 YFSETQ. V was trimmed by 3 bases and J by 4 bases, leaving 13 bases between them. CDR3 size: 14 residues. The DNA for the CDR3 is TGCGCCAGCAGCTCGGCCGGGGGAACCTATGGCTACACCTTC. Amino acid sequence: CASSSAGGTYGYTF.

V usage is TRBV20-1 and J usage is TRBJ1-2, with 11 bases that match TRBD1. Germline CDR1 reads DFQATT; CDR2 reads SNEGSKA (reference sequence). The CDR3 loop spans 15 amino acids. Trimming removed 5 bases from V and 2 bases from J; junction bases left unmatched: 7. This chain's CDR3 is CSAARTGGRNYGYTF. The CDR3 bases are TGCAGTGCTGCGCGGACAGGGGGCAGAAACTATGGCTACACCTTC.

This clonotype was picked up a small number of times. V and J are TRBV20-1 and TRBJ1-2, with TRBD1 matching 8 bases. Trimming took 5 bases from V and 2 from J; bases not matched to a gene: 7. This CDR3 has 14 amino acids. Looked up from germline, CDR1 is DFQATT and CDR2 is SNEGSKA (reference sequence). DNA for the CDR3: TGCAGTGCTTCCACAGGGGGTAGGAACTATGGCTACACCTTC. Translated, it gives CSASTGGRNYGYTF.

The V and J genes are TRBV6-2 or TRBV6-3 and TRBJ2-1; D perhaps matches TRBD2 (6 bases). Germline V CDR1 and CDR2: MNHEY, SVGEGT. Trimming took 1 base from V and 3 from J, leaving 10 bases between them. The CDR3 spans 15 residues. The CDR3 reads CASSYWDSLYNEQFF. The CDR3 bases are TGTGCCAGCAGTTACTGGGACTCCCTCTACAATGAGCAGTTCTTC.

The chain uses TRBV5-1 and TRBJ1-5, with a weak D call TRBD1 (5 bases). Germline V gives CDR1 SGHRS, CDR2 YFSETQ. Trimming removed 0 bases at V and 4 bases at J, with 17 bases between. This CDR3 has 17 amino acids. CDR3 in amino acids: CASSLGEGKGGNQPQHF. CDR3 bases: TGCGCCAGCAGCTTGGGAGAGGGGAAGGGTGGAAATCAGCCCCAGCATTTT.

The rearrangement links TRBV29-1 to TRBJ1-2; a weak D match, TRBD1 (5 bases). The CDR3 contains 13 residues. V shed 5 bases and J shed 4 bases, with 14 bases lying between them. The germline gives CDR1 SQVTM, CDR2 ANQGSEA. CDR3 in DNA: TGCAGCGTTAGGACACTAACCCGCTATGGCTACACCTTC. Its protein is CSVRTLTRYGYTF.

The chain recombines TRBV7-2 with TRBJ2-5; 8 bases are a match to TRBD1. J lost 3 bases, V lost 6 bases, and 6 bases had no gene match. Germline loops: CDR1 SGHTA, CDR2 FQGNSA. The CDR3 length is 14 residues. The CDR3: CASRLTTGEETQYF. DNA for the CDR3: TGTGCCAGCAGGCTTACGACAGGGGAAGAGACCCAGTACTTC.

The CDR3, as DNA: TGTGCCACCAGCCTAGCGGGGCTCACAGATACGCAGTATTTT. It encodes CATSLAGLTDTQYF. V gene TRBV24-1 combines with J gene TRBJ2-3, with 9 bases fitting TRBD2. The CDR3 loop spans 14 amino acids. The germline V gene encodes CDR1 KGHDR and CDR2 SFDVKD. The V and J ends lost 7 bases and 2 bases, in that order; junction bases with no gene match: 3.

This clonotype was detected ten times or more. V is TRBV19 and J is TRBJ1-1; D call uncertain. The CDR3 sequence is 14 residues long. Germline V gene lookup returns CDR1 LNHDA and CDR2 SQIVND (reference sequence). Trimming took off 5 bases at V and 3 bases at J, with 13 bases between the two ends. CDR3 nucleotide sequence: TGTGCCAGTAGTCCCCTGGGCGGGGACACTGAAGCTTTCTTT. It translates to CASSPLGGDTEAFF.

This clonotype has just a few counts. The chain employs TRBV6-1 and TRBJ1-1; D gene uncertain. CDR3 length equals 13 residues. V was shortened by 0 bases and J by 8 bases, with 10 bases between the two germline ends. Germline CDR1 MNHNS, CDR2 SASEGT. The CDR3 here is CASSEALRGEAFF. The CDR3 nucleotides are TGTGCCAGCAGTGAAGCGCTTCGAGGGGAAGCTTTCTTT.

V usage is TRBV29-1 and J usage is TRBJ2-2, with D unresolved. The CDR3 runs to 14 residues. The germline V gene has CDR1 SQVTM and CDR2 ANQGSEA. Trimming removed 7 bases from V and 2 bases from J, with 14 bases in between. This CDR3 reads CSGRQGFNTGELFF. DNA of the CDR3: TGCAGCGGTCGGCAAGGGTTTAACACCGGGGAGCTGTTTTTT.

This clonotype was seen a handful of times. This rearrangement joins TRBV5-1 to TRBJ1-2; D is possibly TRBD1 (5 bases). The CDR3 is 15 residues long. CDR1 is SGHRS, CDR2 YFSETQ, per germline. V was shortened by 0 bases and J by 5 bases, with 14 bases between the two germline ends. CDR3 coding DNA: TGCGCCAGCAGCTTGGGACAGCTGGCAGAATATGGCTACACCTTC. It encodes CASSLGQLAEYGYTF.

The chain carries TRBV15 and TRBJ1-3; D is unclear. CDR3 length: 12 amino acids. In germline, CDR1 is LNHNV, CDR2 YYDKDF (reference sequence). Trimming took off 0 bases at V and 13 bases at J, with 10 bases between the two ends. CDR3 nucleotide sequence: TGTGCCACCAGCAGAGATCGGTGGGAGATATATTTT. This codes for CATSRDRWEIYF.

The chain joins TRBV12-3 or TRBV12-4 to TRBJ1-1, with D hard to call. Trimming took 3 bases from V and 5 from J, leaving 10 bases between them. The CDR3 runs 13 residues. Here the CDR3 reads CASSFLGRTEAFF. In DNA form, the CDR3 reads TGTGCCAGCAGTTTTCTGGGGAGGACTGAAGCTTTCTTT.

The V and J genes are TRBV20-1 and TRBJ2-1; D unclear. From germline, CDR1 is DFQATT and CDR2 SNEGSKA (reference sequence). V was shortened by 3 bases and J by 2 bases, with 11 bases between the two germline ends. This CDR3 contains 14 residues. The CDR3 is CSASTGSAYNEQFF. CDR3 DNA: TGCAGTGCTAGCACTGGCTCGGCCTACAATGAGCAGTTCTTC.

This clonotype was counted a few times. The J gene is TRBJ1-6, the V gene TRBV12-3 or TRBV12-4; D remains unclear. V lost 6 bases to trimming and J lost 13 bases, with 10 bases between them. The length of the CDR3 is 11 residues. CDR3 DNA: TGTGCCAGCAGGGACTCGGGGCCCCTCCACTTT. Protein sequence: CASRDSGPLHF.

This chain joins TRBV7-2 and TRBJ2-2; D possibly corresponds to TRBD2 (5 bases). The V and J ends lost 1 base and 0 bases respectively, with 9 bases between them. This CDR3 comprises 16 residues. Germline V CDR1 and CDR2: SGHTA, FQGNSA. The CDR3 here is CASSLGGRPNTGELFF. The CDR3 DNA sequence: TGTGCCAGCAGCTTAGGAGGGCGACCGAACACCGGGGAGCTGTTTTTT.

This chain joins TRBV7-9 and TRBJ2-2; D remains ambiguous. The CDR3 loop spans 14 amino acids. V was shortened by 4 bases and J by 5 bases, with 11 bases between the two germline ends. CDR1 SEHNR and CDR2 FQNEAQ come from the germline V gene (reference sequence). The CDR3 DNA reads TGTGCCAGCAGCTACGACCTCTCGACCGGGGAGCTGTTTTTT. Protein: CASSYDLSTGELFF.

This clonotype was recorded a few times. This chain joins TRBV10-3 and TRBJ1-5; 7 bases are a match to TRBD1. The CDR3 consists of 14 residues. J lost 6 bases, V lost 3 bases, and 5 bases had no gene match. Germline V lookup: CDR1 ENHRY, CDR2 SYGVKD. The CDR3 bases are TGTGCCATCAGTGAAAGGCAGGGGGGTCAGCCCCAGCATTTT. It encodes CAISERQGGQPQHF.

Concerning this clonotype: This may come from a read error, since a much larger clone is one base off. DNA of the CDR3: TGTGCCAGCATTGGCACAGATACGCAGTATTTT. Encoded protein: CASIGTDTQYF. The chain couples TRBV2 to TRBJ2-3; D gene ambiguous. V was shortened by 7 bases and J by 1 base, with 3 bases between the two germline ends. In germline, CDR1 is SNHLY, CDR2 FYNNEI. The CDR3 loop spans 11 amino acids.

At least ten counts were recorded for this clonotype. This chain uses TRBV21-1 with TRBJ1-1; the table's TRBD1 call for D was not verified on the DNA. TRBV21-1 is classified as a pseudogene. The CDR3 is 17 amino acids. CDR3 amino acids: CASSMEDRRPMNTEAFF. The CDR3 nucleotides are TGTGCCAGCAGCATGGAGGACAGGCGGCCCATGAACACTGAAGCTTTCTTT.

V usage is TRBV28 and J usage is TRBJ2-1; unclear D gene. Germline-derived CDR1 and CDR2 are MDHEN and SYDVKM. The ends were cut back, 6 bases at V and 6 bases at J, with 12 bases in the middle. The CDR3 consists of 13 residues. In nucleotides, the CDR3 is TGTGCCAGCAGCTTGCAACACCTCAATGAGCAGTTCTTC. Its protein product is CASSLQHLNEQFF.